This is a list of T cell receptor beta chains from one sample in a study of shared clonotypes between healthy human individuals. TCRdb's copy holds only in-frame clones and misses some; the assay was immunoSEQ multiplex PCR. The sample comprises approximately 1.9 million clones, just under 95% of which are singletons, and around 1.7% rests with the top ten. The sequenced sample was naive CD8+ T cells from PBMCs. The source of these receptors is a young man in good health. Some clones in this sample may be carry-over from other donors' samples. CDR3s include the opening cysteine and the closing phenylalanine or tryptophan. A D gene is named only where the DNA matches it firmly. Clone size is stated in some rows and not others, as once, few, many or a class when expanded.

d_call j_call v_call clone_size cdr3_nt cdr3_aa
NA TRBJ2-1 TRBV28 NA TGTGCCAGCAACCTTTACTGGGGTGTCAATGAGCAGTTCTTC CASNLYWGVNEQFF
TRBD1 TRBJ1-2 TRBV7-2 NA TGTGCCAGCAGCGTCGATTCCGGGACAGGGAATGCTGGCTACACCTTC CASSVDSGTGNAGYTF
TRBD2 TRBJ2-2 TRBV7-6 NA TGTGCCAGCAGCACCTACCTTAGCGGGGGGCTGTTTTTT CASSTYLSGGLFF
TRBD2 TRBJ2-3 TRBV6-5 NA TGTGCCAGCAGCCCTACGTCTAGCGGGACAGATACGCAGTATTTT CASSPTSSGTDTQYF
NA TRBJ1-2 TRBV29-1 once TGCAGCGTTGAAGAAGGCGGATACACTAACTATGGCTACACCTTC CSVEEGGYTNYGYTF
NA TRBJ1-4 TRBV7-9 NA TGTGCCAGCAGCCGAAACAGTAATGAAAAACTGTTTTTT CASSRNSNEKLFF
NA TRBJ2-5 TRBV7-9 NA TGTGCCAGCAGCTTAGAGTCTGGGAGCAGTAAGAGGGAGACCCAGTACTTC CASSLESGSSKRETQYF
TRBD1 TRBJ1-5 TRBV27 NA TGTGCCAGCAGTTTATCGTTTGGGGACAGCTCCCATCAGCCCCAGCATTTT CASSLSFGDSSHQPQHF
NA TRBJ1-1 TRBV9 NA TGTGCCAGCAGCGCAATGATCGGGGGGGCTGAAGCTTTCTTT CASSAMIGGAEAFF
TRBD1 TRBJ2-7 TRBV4-1 once TGCGCCAGCAGCCCGGACAGGGGGGTGTCCTACGAGCAGTACTTC CASSPDRGVSYEQYF
NA TRBJ1-4 TRBV19 NA TGTGCCAGTAGTTCGTGGGACGGGGGGAATGAAAAACTGTTTTTT CASSSWDGGNEKLFF
TRBD1 TRBJ2-7 TRBV7-9 NA TGTGCCAGCAGCTCCCCACAGGACAGGGAATACGAGCAGTACTTC CASSSPQDREYEQYF
TRBD2 TRBJ2-1 TRBV9 NA TGTGCCAGCAGCGTAGCGGGGGGAGGCAATGAGCAGTTCTTC CASSVAGGGNEQFF
NA TRBJ2-7 TRBV6-5 NA TGTGCCAGTAGTTTAGGCGGGACTTCGAGCGAGCAGTACTTC CASSLGGTSSEQYF
NA TRBJ1-5 TRBV11-2 NA TGTGCCAGCAGCTTAGATCGGGGGTCGAATCAGCCCCAGCATTTT CASSLDRGSNQPQHF
TRBD1 TRBJ1-1 TRBV6-5 NA TGTGCCAGCAGAACGGACAGGGGGCTCTATGAAGCTTTCTTT CASRTDRGLYEAFF
NA TRBJ2-7 TRBV10-2 NA TGCGCCAGCAGTAGCTCGGGACGGGGCTCCTACGAGCAGTACTTC CASSSSGRGSYEQYF
NA TRBJ1-5 TRBV9 few TGTGCCAGCAGCTCGACCGGGACACGCAATCAGCCCCAGCATTTT CASSSTGTRNQPQHF
NA TRBJ2-1 TRBV9 NA TGTGCCAGCAGTTCTACCAATGAGCAGTTCTTC CASSSTNEQFF
TRBD2 TRBJ2-1 TRBV6-5 once TGTGCCAGCAGAAGCGGGAGGAACTCCTACAATGAGCAGTTCTTC CASRSGRNSYNEQFF
TRBD2 TRBJ2-1 TRBV7-9 NA TGTGCCAGCAGCCGGAAGCGGGAGGATGGGAATGAGCAGTTCTTC CASSRKREDGNEQFF
NA TRBJ2-3 TRBV27 NA TGTGCCAGCAGTTTTTGGCCAGGGTCCACAGATACGCAGTATTTT CASSFWPGSTDTQYF
TRBD1 TRBJ2-2 TRBV9 once TGTGCCAGCGGGACAGGGAGTACCGGGGAGCTGTTTTTT CASGTGSTGELFF
NA TRBJ2-2 TRBV4-3 NA TGCGCCAGCAGCCATGGCACCAACACCGGGGAGCTGTTTTTT CASSHGTNTGELFF
NA TRBJ2-7 TRBV7-8 NA TGTGCCAGCAGCTTAGGGCCGGGACGGATCTACGAGCAGTACTTC CASSLGPGRIYEQYF
NA TRBJ1-2 TRBV5-1 NA TGCGCCAGCAGCTTGGGACCGAATATCCGCTATGGCTACACCTTC CASSLGPNIRYGYTF
NA TRBJ2-7 TRBV5-1 NA TGCGCCAGCAGCCTGGTGTGGGGCAAAGATTACGAGCAGTACTTC CASSLVWGKDYEQYF
TRBD2 TRBJ2-2 TRBV4-1 NA TGCGCCAGCAGCCAAGCGGGAGGCCTGAGAACAGGGGAGCTGTTTTTT CASSQAGGLRTGELFF
NA TRBJ2-7 TRBV29-1 NA TGCAGCGCCGGGGCTTCGGTCTACGAGCAGTACTTC CSAGASVYEQYF
NA TRBJ2-7 TRBV7-2 NA TGTGCCAGCAGCTTAGTAATGCTCCTCCCCCCTTACGAGCAGTACTTC CASSLVMLLPPYEQYF
TRBD1 TRBJ1-2 TRBV2 NA TGTGCCAGCAGTGAATACAGGGGGGAGTATGGCTACACCTTC CASSEYRGEYGYTF
NA TRBJ2-1 TRBV28 NA TGTGCCAGCACCAGTCAGAGCGAGAGCTCCTACAATGAGCAGTTCTTC CASTSQSESSYNEQFF
TRBD2 TRBJ2-2 TRBV28 once TGTGCCAGCAGTTTAGCGGGAGAAATCGGGGAGCTGTTTTTT CASSLAGEIGELFF
TRBD1 TRBJ1-2 TRBV2 NA TGTGCCAGCAGCCTGGGACAGGGCTACGGCTACACCTTC CASSLGQGYGYTF
NA TRBJ2-1 TRBV28 once TGTGCCAGCAGTTCCCCGAAGGAGGGAAGGTTTTGGAATGAGCAGTTCTTC CASSSPKEGRFWNEQFF
NA TRBJ2-7 TRBV6-5 NA TGTGCCAGCAGTTACCTTTCCCACCGGGGCGAGCAGTACTTC CASSYLSHRGEQYF
NA TRBJ2-7 TRBV19 NA TGTGCCAGTAGTGAACAGGGCTCCGAGCAGTACTTC CASSEQGSEQYF
NA TRBJ1-1 TRBV6-6 NA TGTGCCAGCAGTTACTCTATACAGACAGACACTGAAGCTTTCTTT CASSYSIQTDTEAFF
TRBD2 TRBJ2-1 TRBV15 NA TGTGCCACCAGAGGTGGGGCGGGAGTATACGATGAGCAGTTCTTC CATRGGAGVYDEQFF
NA TRBJ2-4 TRBV2 once TGTGCCAGCAGGGCGGGACACCTAGCCAAAAACATTCAGTACTTC CASRAGHLAKNIQYF
NA TRBJ2-1 TRBV11-2 NA TGTGCCAGCAGCCTGATCGGAGTTCAGTTCTTC CASSLIGVQFF
NA TRBJ2-1 TRBV30 NA TGTGCCTGGAAGGATTACAATGAGCAGTTCTTC CAWKDYNEQFF